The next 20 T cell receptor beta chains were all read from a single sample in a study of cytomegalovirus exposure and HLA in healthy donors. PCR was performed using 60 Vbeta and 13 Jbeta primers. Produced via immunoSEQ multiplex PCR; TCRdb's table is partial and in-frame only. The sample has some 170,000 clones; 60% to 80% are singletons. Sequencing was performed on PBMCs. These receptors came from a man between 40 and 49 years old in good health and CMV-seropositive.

As DNA, the CDR3 is TGTGCCTGGGGGTACTTGGGGACAACGTACGAGCAGTACTTC. As protein: CAWGYLGTTYEQYF. V usage is TRBV30 and J usage is TRBJ2-7, with a possible D match to TRBD1 (6 bases). Looked up from germline, CDR1 is GTSNPN and CDR2 is SVGIG (reference sequence). Trimming took off 5 bases at V and 4 bases at J, with 18 bases between the two ends. The CDR3 spans 14 residues. Using reference TRBV30 and TRBJ2-7 for the parts outside the CDR3, the full variable domain is SQTIHQWPATLVQPVGSPLSLECTVEGTSNPNLYWYRQAAGRGLQLLFYSVGIGQISSEVPQNLSASRPQDRQFILSSKKLLLSDSGFYLCAWGYLGTTYEQYFGPGTRLTVT.

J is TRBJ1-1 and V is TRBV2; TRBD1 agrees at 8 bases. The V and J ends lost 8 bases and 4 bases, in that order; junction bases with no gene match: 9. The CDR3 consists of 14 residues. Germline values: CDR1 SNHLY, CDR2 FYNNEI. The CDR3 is CASRRATGGTEAFF. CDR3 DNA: TGTGCCAGCCGTAGAGCTACAGGGGGCACTGAAGCTTTCTTT.

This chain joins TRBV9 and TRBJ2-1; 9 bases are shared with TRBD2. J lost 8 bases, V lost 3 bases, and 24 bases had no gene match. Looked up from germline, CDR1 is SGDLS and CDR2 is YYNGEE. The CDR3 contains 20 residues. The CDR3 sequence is CASSDSTHLQGREGWDEQFF. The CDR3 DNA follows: TGTGCCAGCAGCGATTCCACCCACCTCCAGGGGCGGGAGGGCTGGGATGAGCAGTTCTTC.

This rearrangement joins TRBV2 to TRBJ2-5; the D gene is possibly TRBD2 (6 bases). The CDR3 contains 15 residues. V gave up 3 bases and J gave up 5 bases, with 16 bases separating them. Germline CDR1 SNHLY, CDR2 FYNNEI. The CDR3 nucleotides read TGTGCCAGCAGTGATTCGGCGGGGACTGGGGAGACCCAGTACTTC. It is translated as CASSDSAGTGETQYF.

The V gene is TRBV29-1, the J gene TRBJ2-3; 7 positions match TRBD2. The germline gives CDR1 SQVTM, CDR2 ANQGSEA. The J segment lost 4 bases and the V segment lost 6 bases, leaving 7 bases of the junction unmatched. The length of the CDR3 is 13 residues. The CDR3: CSVEVGRSDTQYF. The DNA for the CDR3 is TGCAGCGTGGAGGTCGGGAGGTCAGATACGCAGTATTTT.

The CDR3 here is CASSPRLAGKGETQYF. Here the CDR3 DNA reads TGTGCCAGCTCACCCCGACTAGCGGGAAAAGGAGAGACCCAGTACTTC. This chain joins TRBV18 and TRBJ2-5, with 11 positions matching TRBD2. V shed 3 bases and J 4 bases; nucleotides not matched to a gene: 7. Germline V CDR1 and CDR2: KGHSH, LQKENI. The CDR3 length is 16 residues.

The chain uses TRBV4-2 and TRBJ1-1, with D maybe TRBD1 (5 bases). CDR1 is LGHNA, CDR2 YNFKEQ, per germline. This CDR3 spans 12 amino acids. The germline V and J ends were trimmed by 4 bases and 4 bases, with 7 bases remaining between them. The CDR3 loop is CASSLRGTEAFF. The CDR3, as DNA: TGTGCCAGCAGCCTAAGGGGCACTGAAGCTTTCTTT.

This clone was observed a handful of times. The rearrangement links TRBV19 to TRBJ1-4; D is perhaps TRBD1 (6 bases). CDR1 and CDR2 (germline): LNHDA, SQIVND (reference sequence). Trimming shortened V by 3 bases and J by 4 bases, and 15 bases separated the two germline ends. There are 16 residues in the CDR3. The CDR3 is CASSMGRGSYNEKLFF. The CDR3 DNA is TGTGCCAGTAGTATGGGCAGGGGATCATATAATGAAAAACTGTTTTTT.

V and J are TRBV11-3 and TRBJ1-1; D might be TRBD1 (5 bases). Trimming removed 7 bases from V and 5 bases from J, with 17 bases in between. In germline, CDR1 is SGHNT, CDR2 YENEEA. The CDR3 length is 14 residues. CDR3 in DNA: TGTGCCAGCACCTCGTGGAGGGGAGAAACTGAAGCTTTCTTT. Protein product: CASTSWRGETEAFF.

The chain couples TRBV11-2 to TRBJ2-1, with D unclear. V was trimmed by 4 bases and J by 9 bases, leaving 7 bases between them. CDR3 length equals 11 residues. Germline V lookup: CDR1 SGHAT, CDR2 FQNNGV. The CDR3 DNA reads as TGTGCCAGCAGCTCCTACCTTGAGCAGTTCTTC. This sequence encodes CASSSYLEQFF.

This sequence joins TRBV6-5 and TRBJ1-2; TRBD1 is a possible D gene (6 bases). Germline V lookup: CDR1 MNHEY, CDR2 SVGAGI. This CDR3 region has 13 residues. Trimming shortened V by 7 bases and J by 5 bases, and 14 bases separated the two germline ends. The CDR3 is CASTPAGQYGYTF. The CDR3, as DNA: TGTGCCAGCACTCCCGCTGGACAGTATGGCTACACCTTC.

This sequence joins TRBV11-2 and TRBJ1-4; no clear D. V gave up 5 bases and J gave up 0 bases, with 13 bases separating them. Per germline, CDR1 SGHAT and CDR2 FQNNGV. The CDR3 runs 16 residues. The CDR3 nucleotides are TGTGCCAGCAGCCCGAGGTGGGGAGCAACTAATGAAAAACTGTTTTTT. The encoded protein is CASSPRWGATNEKLFF.

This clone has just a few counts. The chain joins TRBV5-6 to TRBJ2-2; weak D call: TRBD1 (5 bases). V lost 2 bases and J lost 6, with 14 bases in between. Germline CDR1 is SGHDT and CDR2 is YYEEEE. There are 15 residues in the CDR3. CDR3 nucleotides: TGTGCCAGCAGCTTACGGCAGGGTGGTCCCGGGGAGCTGTTTTTT. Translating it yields CASSLRQGGPGELFF.

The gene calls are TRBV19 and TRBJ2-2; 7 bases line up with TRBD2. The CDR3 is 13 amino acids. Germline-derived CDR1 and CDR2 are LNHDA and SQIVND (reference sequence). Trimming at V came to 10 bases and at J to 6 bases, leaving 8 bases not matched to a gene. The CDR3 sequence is CATSERGAGELFF. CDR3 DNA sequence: TGTGCCACCTCTGAACGGGGGGCCGGGGAGCTGTTTTTT. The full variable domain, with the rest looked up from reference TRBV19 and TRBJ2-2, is DGGITQSPKYLFRKEGQNVTLSCEQNLNHDAMYWYRQDPGQGLRLIYYSQIVNDFQKGDIAEGYSVSREKKESFPLTVTSAQKNPTAFYLCATSERGAGELFFGEGSRLTVL.

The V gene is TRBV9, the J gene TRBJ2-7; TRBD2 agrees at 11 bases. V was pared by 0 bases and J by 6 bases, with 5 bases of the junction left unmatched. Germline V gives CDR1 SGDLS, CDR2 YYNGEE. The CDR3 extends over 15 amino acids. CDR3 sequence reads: CASSVGSSGRSEQYF. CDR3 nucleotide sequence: TGTGCCAGCAGCGTAGGATCTAGCGGGAGGAGCGAGCAGTACTTC.

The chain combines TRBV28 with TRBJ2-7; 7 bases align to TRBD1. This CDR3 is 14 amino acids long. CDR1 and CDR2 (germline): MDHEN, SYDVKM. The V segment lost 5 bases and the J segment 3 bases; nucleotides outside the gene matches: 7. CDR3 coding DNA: TGTGCCAGCAGTACCTCTCAGGGGGTCTACGAGCAGTACTTC. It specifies CASSTSQGVYEQYF.

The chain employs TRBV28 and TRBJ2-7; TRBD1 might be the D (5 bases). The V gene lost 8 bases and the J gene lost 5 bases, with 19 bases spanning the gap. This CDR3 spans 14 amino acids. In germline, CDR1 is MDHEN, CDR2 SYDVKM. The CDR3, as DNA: TGTGCCAGCTGCCGAGGACCAAGGGGCCACGAGCAGTACTTC. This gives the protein CASCRGPRGHEQYF.

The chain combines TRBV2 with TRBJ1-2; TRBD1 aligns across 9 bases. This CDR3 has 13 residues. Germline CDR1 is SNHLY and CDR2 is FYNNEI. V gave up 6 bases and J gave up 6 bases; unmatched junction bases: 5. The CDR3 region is CASRRDREDGYTF. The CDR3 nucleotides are TGTGCCAGCAGACGGGACAGGGAAGATGGCTACACCTTC. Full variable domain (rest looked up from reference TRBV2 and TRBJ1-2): EPEVTQTPSHQVTQMGQEVILRCVPISNHLYFYWYRQILGQKVEFLVSFYNNEISEKSEIFDDQFSVERPDGSNFTLKIRSTKLEDSAMYFCASRRDREDGYTFGSGTRLTVV.

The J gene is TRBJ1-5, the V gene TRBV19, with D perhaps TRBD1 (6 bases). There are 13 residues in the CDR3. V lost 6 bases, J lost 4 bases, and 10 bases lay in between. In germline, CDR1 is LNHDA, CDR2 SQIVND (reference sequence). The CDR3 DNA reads TGTGCCAGTAGCCGGGGGGCTAATCAGCCCCAGCATTTT. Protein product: CASSRGANQPQHF.

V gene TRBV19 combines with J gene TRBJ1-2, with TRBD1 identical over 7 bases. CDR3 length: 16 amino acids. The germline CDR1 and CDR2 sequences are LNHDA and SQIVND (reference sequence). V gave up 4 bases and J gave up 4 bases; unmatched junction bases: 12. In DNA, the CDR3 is TGTGCCAGTAGTACAAACAGGGGCCGCGCTTTCTATGGCTACACCTTC. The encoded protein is CASSTNRGRAFYGYTF.